These 9 T cell receptor beta chains originate from one sample sequenced in a study of blood T cell repertoires in COVID-19. The data were produced by immunoSEQ multiplex PCR, yet TCRdb's version contains in-frame clones alone and is incomplete. The table has hundreds of thousands of clones, over 85% seen once. The sequenced sample was peripheral blood. These receptors all stem from a young woman with COVID-19, enrolled during active disease.

The rearrangement joins TRBV27 to TRBJ2-2; TRBD2 agrees at 16 bases. Trimming removed 5 bases from V and 4 bases from J; junction bases left unmatched: 4. The CDR3 runs to 17 residues. Per the germline V gene, CDR1 is MNHEY and CDR2 is SMNVEV (reference sequence). The CDR3 bases are TGTGCCAGCAGTCCCGGGACTAGCGGGGGGGCCACCGGGGAGCTGTTTTTT. Its translation: CASSPGTSGGATGELFF.

The rearrangement joins TRBV25-1 to TRBJ1-5; 9 bases are shared with TRBD1. Germline V lookup: CDR1 MGHDK, CDR2 SYGVNS. J lost 2 bases, V lost 4 bases, and 6 bases had no gene match. The CDR3 totals 16 residues. CDR3 loop: CASSGRQGDGNQPQHF. DNA of the CDR3: TGTGCCAGCAGTGGAAGACAGGGGGACGGCAATCAGCCCCAGCATTTT.

The chain joins TRBV5-1 to TRBJ2-3, with 8 positions matching TRBD2. J was trimmed by 1 base and V by 3 bases; bases with no gene match: 4. This CDR3 is built from 15 residues. Germline V gives CDR1 SGHRS, CDR2 YFSETQ. CDR3 amino acids: CASSSAGGGTDTQYF. In DNA form, the CDR3 reads TGCGCCAGCAGCTCCGCCGGGGGGGGCACAGATACGCAGTATTTT.

Only a few counts were recorded for this clone. The rearrangement joins TRBV6-5 to TRBJ2-7; 11 nucleotides agree with TRBD1. CDR1 and CDR2 (germline): MNHEY, SVGAGI. Germline trimming cut 0 bases from V and 5 bases from J; bases unmatched to any gene: 0. The CDR3 runs to 14 residues. The CDR3 DNA is TGTGCCAGCAGTTACTCGGGACAGGGGGACGAGCAGTACTTC. As protein: CASSYSGQGDEQYF.

The chain has TRBV3-1 (or the pseudogene TRBV3-2) and TRBJ1-5, with 9 bases fitting TRBD1. Germline assignment: CDR1 LGHDT and CDR2 YNNKEL (reference sequence). The CDR3 is 14 amino acids. The V and J ends lost 5 bases and 7 bases, in that order; junction bases with no gene match: 6. CDR3 nucleotides: TGTGCCAGCAGCTACAGGGGGCAGGGACAGCCCCAGCATTTT. It yields the protein CASSYRGQGQPQHF.

The rearrangement joins TRBV7-9 to TRBJ2-7; D possibly corresponds to TRBD1 (5 bases). This CDR3 region has 17 residues. The germline V gene encodes CDR1 SEHNR and CDR2 FQNEAQ (reference sequence). V was shortened by 1 base and J by 3 bases, with 19 bases between the two germline ends. The CDR3 is CASSLGGLGQSDYEQYF. The CDR3 DNA reads TGTGCCAGCAGCTTAGGAGGTTTGGGGCAGAGCGACTACGAGCAGTACTTC.

This CDR3 is CASSLPSGTESTDTQYF. The CDR3 DNA sequence: TGTGCCAGCAGCCTCCCCTCCGGGACTGAAAGCACAGATACGCAGTATTTT. V and J are TRBV3-1 (or the pseudogene TRBV3-2) and TRBJ2-3; D is perhaps TRBD2 (6 bases). Trimming stripped 4 bases from V and 0 bases from J, with 17 bases between. Germline CDR1 reads LGHDT; CDR2 reads YNNKEL (reference sequence). CDR3 length: 17 amino acids.

This clone occurred once. This chain uses TRBV18 with TRBJ1-2; 7 bases are shared with TRBD1. The CDR3 contains 14 residues. J lost 7 bases, V lost 0 bases, and 5 bases had no gene match. Germline V lookup: CDR1 KGHSH, CDR2 LQKENI. The DNA for the CDR3 is TGTGCCAGCTCACCACCTTCCCAGGGGGGTGGCTACACCTTC. This codes for CASSPPSQGGGYTF.

With respect to this clone: This same CDR3 is encoded by further DNA sequences in the sample. The J gene is TRBJ2-1, the V gene TRBV7-9; a possible D gene is TRBD1 (5 bases). V was shortened by 2 bases and J by 1 base, with 6 bases between the two germline ends. The germline CDR1 and CDR2 sequences are SEHNR and FQNEAQ (reference sequence). The CDR3 runs 14 residues. In nucleotides, the CDR3 is TGTGCCAGCAGCTTAACAGGATCCTACAATGAGCAGTTCTTC. As protein: CASSLTGSYNEQFF.